This T cell receptor beta chain was sequenced for a study of cytomegalovirus exposure and HLA in healthy donors. Germline V gene sequence: CDR1 GTSNPN, CDR2 SVGIG (reference sequence). Trimming pared 3 bases from V and 0 bases from J, leaving 8 bases between. There are 13 residues in the CDR3. Amplification used 60 Vbeta primers and 13 Jbeta primers. This table comes from immunoSEQ multiplex PCR, and its TCRdb copy is limited to in-frame clones, with some not included. The top ten hold roughly 2% of the sample, which has under 150,000 clones, 75% to 85% seen once. The chain links TRBV30 to TRBJ1-1; tentatively, D is TRBD1 (5 bases). The sequencing sample was made of PBMCs. This clonotype was obtained from a man aged 18 to 30 in good health and CMV-seronegative. CDR3 bases: TGTGCCTGGAGACCACAGGTGAACACTGAAGCTTTCTTT. This encodes CAWRPQVNTEAFF. Full variable domain (rest looked up from reference TRBV30 and TRBJ1-1): SQTIHQWPATLVQPVGSPLSLECTVEGTSNPNLYWYRQAAGRGLQLLFYSVGIGQISSEVPQNLSASRPQDRQFILSSKKLLLSDSGFYLCAWRPQVNTEAFFGQGTRLTVV.